The 3 T cell receptor beta chains reported below all come from one sample, sequenced in a study of yellow fever vaccine responses in identical twins. One entry per CDR3 protein results from TCRdb running MiXCR on the RT-PCR reads. The sample yields 250 to 350 distinct CDR3 sequences, just under 60% seen once. This sample comprised T cells from blood (PBMCs), unsorted or a sorted subset (not recorded which), obtained before or after yellow fever vaccination (not recorded which). The receptors come from a female donor who received the yellow fever vaccine.

The V and J genes are TRBV23-1 and TRBJ1-3; D is ambiguous. TRBV23-1 qualifies as an ORF whose function is uncertain. The CDR3 is made up of 16 amino acids. V was cut by 6 bases and J by 4 bases, with 19 bases left in between. The CDR3 is CASSLGPATGGNTIYF. The CDR3 nucleotides read TGCGCCAGCAGCCTTGGACCGGCGACGGGAGGAAACACCATATATTTT.

The V call is TRBV7-6, the J call TRBJ1-2; D is unclear. Germline loops: CDR1 SGHVS, CDR2 FNYEAQ. This CDR3 contains 13 residues. V lost 1 base and J lost 8, with 11 bases in between. CDR3 residues: CASSLDSAHGYTF. The CDR3 DNA follows: TGTGCCAGCAGCTTAGACTCCGCCCACGGCTACACCTTC. Complete variable domain (other parts from reference TRBV7-6 and TRBJ1-2): GAGVSQSPRYKVTKRGQDVALRCDPISGHVSLYWYRQALGQGPEFLTYFNYEAQQDKSGLPNDRFSAERPEGSISTLTIQRTEQRDSAMYRCASSLDSAHGYTFGSGTRLTVV.

This chain connects TRBV27 to TRBJ2-2; D remains unclear. The ends were cut back, 1 base at V and 6 bases at J, with 9 bases in the middle. The CDR3 contains 14 residues. Looked up from germline, CDR1 is MNHEY and CDR2 is SMNVEV (reference sequence). CDR3 region: CASSLFLGSGELFF. The CDR3 DNA sequence: TGTGCCAGCAGTTTATTCTTGGGGTCCGGGGAGCTGTTTTTT.